This is a list of T cell receptor beta chains from one sample in a study of shared clonotypes between healthy human individuals. The method was immunoSEQ multiplex PCR; TCRdb's version includes in-frame clones alone and lacks a portion of them. Found here are 400,000 to 600,000 clones, approximately 95% of them singletons; the top ten hold about 0.059%. Specimen: naive CD4+ T cells sorted from blood. The receptors come from a woman younger than 45 in good health. The CDR3 runs from the conserved cysteine through the conserved F or W. Fields, in order: CDR3 protein, CDR3 DNA, clone size, J gene, D gene, V gene. D genes are given only for firm matches. Size values are once, few and many counts, or a class for expanded clones, and some rows have none.

CASSDLGDMNTEAFF TGTGCCAGCAGTGATTTAGGGGACATGAACACTGAAGCTTTCTTT - TRBJ1-1 - TRBV2
CASSQVGGTSARNEQFF TGCGCCAGCAGCCAAGTAGGCGGGACTAGCGCCCGCAATGAGCAGTTCTTC - TRBJ2-1 TRBD2 TRBV4-1
CASSSHRDSNTEAFF TGTGCCAGCAGTAGTCACCGGGACTCGAACACTGAAGCTTTCTTT - TRBJ1-1 - TRBV25-1
CAGAPLTYNEQFF TGTGCCGGCGCACCCCTAACCTACAATGAGCAGTTCTTC - TRBJ2-1 - TRBV28
CASSYSMGRANTEAFF TGTGCCAGCAGTTACTCGATGGGCAGGGCGAACACTGAAGCTTTCTTT - TRBJ1-1 - TRBV6-5
CASSDGGSGYTF TGTGCCAGCAGTGATGGGGGATCTGGCTACACCTTC few TRBJ1-2 - TRBV2
CASSLLAIVGVLSNTGELFF TGTGCCAGCAGTTTATTAGCGATTGTAGGGGTCCTCTCGAACACCGGGGAGCTGTTTTTT - TRBJ2-2 - TRBV27
CASKQGSSYEQYF TGCGCCAGCAAACAGGGAAGCTCCTACGAGCAGTACTTC - TRBJ2-7 - TRBV5-1
CASSQGGYRADTQYF TGTGCCAGCAGCCAAGGGGGATACCGGGCAGATACGCAGTATTTT - TRBJ2-3 - TRBV4-2
CASSLPTGGDEQYF TGTGCCAGCAGTTTACCCACAGGGGGCGACGAGCAGTACTTC - TRBJ2-7 TRBD1 TRBV28
CASSGPRTAATYEQYF TGTGCCAGCAGCGGCCCACGGACGGCGGCAACCTACGAGCAGTACTTC - TRBJ2-7 - TRBV25-1
CASSPLDRENQPQHF TGTGCCAGCTCACCACTCGACAGGGAAAATCAGCCCCAGCATTTT once TRBJ1-5 TRBD1 TRBV18
CASSLVDREEQYF TGTGCCAGCAGCTTAGTGGATCGGGAGGAGCAGTACTTC - TRBJ2-7 - TRBV7-6
CASSKGLEDYEQYF TGTGCCAGCAGTAAGGGGTTGGAGGACTACGAGCAGTACTTC - TRBJ2-7 - TRBV5-4
CASSPDFLSGANALTF TGTGCCAGCAGTCCGGACTTCTTGTCTGGGGCCAACGCCCTGACTTTC - TRBJ2-6 - TRBV27
CASSYTRVHEQYF TGTGCCAGCAGCTATACCCGGGTCCACGAGCAGTACTTC - TRBJ2-7 - TRBV6-5
CASSPLDRGTGANVLTF TGTGCCAGCTCACCACTGGACAGGGGCACTGGGGCCAACGTCCTGACTTTC - TRBJ2-6 TRBD1 TRBV18
CASSQDLGGVGYEQYF TGTGCCAGCAGCCAAGATCTAGGGGGAGTTGGCTACGAGCAGTACTTC - TRBJ2-7 - TRBV4-2
CASSRTSARTYNEQFF TGCGCCAGCAGCAGGACTAGCGCCCGAACCTACAATGAGCAGTTCTTC - TRBJ2-1 TRBD2 TRBV5-1
CASSEGLPPPYEQYF TGTGCCAGCAGTGAAGGACTGCCACCGCCCTACGAGCAGTACTTC once TRBJ2-7 - TRBV6-1
CASSHLSPGQSNTEAFF TGTGCCAGCAGTCACCTCTCACCGGGACAATCGAACACTGAAGCTTTCTTT - TRBJ1-1 - TRBV7-9
CASSRAVGDTDTQYF TGTGCCAGTAGTCGGGCGGTTGGGGACACAGATACGCAGTATTTT - TRBJ2-3 - TRBV19
CASSAHQNRETQYF TGTGCCAGCAGTGCCCACCAAAACCGGGAGACCCAGTACTTC - TRBJ2-5 - TRBV6-1
CASSLRQGEGKLFF TGTGCCAGCAGCTTGAGACAGGGGGAGGGAAAACTGTTTTTT - TRBJ1-4 TRBD1 TRBV5-4
CASSLPLAGSYEQYF TGTGCCAGCAGCTTGCCACTAGCGGGATCTTACGAGCAGTACTTC - TRBJ2-7 TRBD2 TRBV5-4
CASRYPGQGSSGYTF TGTGCCAGCAGATACCCGGGACAGGGGTCTTCGGGCTACACCTTC - TRBJ1-2 TRBD1 TRBV11-2
CASSRGGVEQYF TGCGCCAGCAGCCGCGGGGGTGTCGAGCAGTACTTC - TRBJ2-7 TRBD2 TRBV5-1
CASSPGLDEQYF TGTGCCAGCTCACCTGGACTAGACGAGCAGTACTTC - TRBJ2-7 TRBD2 TRBV18
CASSSQGQGTGELFF TGCGCCAGCAGCTCACAGGGGCAAGGGACCGGGGAGCTGTTTTTT - TRBJ2-2 TRBD1 TRBV5-1
CASTAAMNTEAFF TGTGCCAGTACCGCTGCAATGAACACTGAAGCTTTCTTT - TRBJ1-1 - TRBV19
CASGPPALRYQPQHF TGTGCCAGCGGACCACCGGCTCTAAGGTATCAGCCCCAGCATTTT - TRBJ1-5 - TRBV28
CASRAPRAGVNEKLFF TGTGCCAGCAGGGCACCTAGGGCAGGGGTTAATGAAAAACTGTTTTTT - TRBJ1-4 - TRBV25-1
CASSLRGPSGSRTDTQYF TGTGCCAGCAGCTTAAGGGGGCCTAGCGGGAGCCGCACAGATACGCAGTATTTT - TRBJ2-3 TRBD2 TRBV7-3
CASSLTSSYEQYF TGTGCCAGCAGCTTGACTAGCAGCTACGAGCAGTACTTC - TRBJ2-7 TRBD2 TRBV7-9
CASKGNTEAFF TGCGCCAGCAAAGGGAACACTGAAGCTTTCTTT - TRBJ1-1 - TRBV5-1
CASSPVAGTRLVAGEPGAYNEQFF TGTGCCAGCAGCCCCGTGGCCGGGACTCGACTCGTAGCGGGAGAGCCGGGGGCCTACAATGAGCAGTTCTTC - TRBJ2-1 TRBD2 TRBV28
CAWSVGSDGTQYF TGTGCCTGGAGTGTAGGCAGTGATGGGACCCAGTACTTC - TRBJ2-5 - TRBV30
CASREGYEQYF TGCGCCAGCAGGGAAGGATACGAGCAGTACTTC - TRBJ2-7 - TRBV10-1
CASSPAGIGDNEQYF TGTGCCAGCAGCCCGGCAGGGATCGGCGACAACGAGCAGTACTTC - TRBJ2-7 - TRBV6-5
CAWSVLNYGYTF TGTGCCTGGAGTGTACTTAACTATGGCTACACCTTC - TRBJ1-2 - TRBV30
CASSLESNRARVTQYF TGCGCCAGCAGCTTGGAATCCAACAGGGCCAGGGTGACCCAGTACTTC - TRBJ2-5 - TRBV5-1
CASSFTEQETQYF TGTGCCAGTAGCTTTACAGAGCAAGAGACCCAGTACTTC - TRBJ2-5 - TRBV19